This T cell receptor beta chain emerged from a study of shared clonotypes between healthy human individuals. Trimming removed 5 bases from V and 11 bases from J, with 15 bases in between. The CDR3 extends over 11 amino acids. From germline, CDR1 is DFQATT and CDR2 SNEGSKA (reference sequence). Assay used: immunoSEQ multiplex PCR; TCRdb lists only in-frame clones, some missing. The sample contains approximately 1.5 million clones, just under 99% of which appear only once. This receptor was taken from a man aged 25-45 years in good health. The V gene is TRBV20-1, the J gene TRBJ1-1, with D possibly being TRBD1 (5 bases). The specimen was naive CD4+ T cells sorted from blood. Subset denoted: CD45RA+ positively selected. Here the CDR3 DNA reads TGCAGTGCTCGCAGGGTTTTTGACGCTTTCTTT. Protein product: CSARRVFDAFF.